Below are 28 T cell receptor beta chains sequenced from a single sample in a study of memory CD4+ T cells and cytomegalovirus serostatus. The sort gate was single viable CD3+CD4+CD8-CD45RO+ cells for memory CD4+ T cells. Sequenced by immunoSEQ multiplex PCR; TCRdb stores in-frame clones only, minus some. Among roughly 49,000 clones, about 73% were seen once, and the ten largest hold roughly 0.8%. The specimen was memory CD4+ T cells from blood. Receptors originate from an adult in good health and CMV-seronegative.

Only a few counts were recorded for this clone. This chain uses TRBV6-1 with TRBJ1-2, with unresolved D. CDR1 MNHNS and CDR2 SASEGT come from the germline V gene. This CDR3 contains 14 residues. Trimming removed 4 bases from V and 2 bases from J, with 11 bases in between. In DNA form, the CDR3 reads TGTGCCAGCAGTGGGATGACATTGAACTATGGCTACACCTTC. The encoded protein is CASSGMTLNYGYTF.

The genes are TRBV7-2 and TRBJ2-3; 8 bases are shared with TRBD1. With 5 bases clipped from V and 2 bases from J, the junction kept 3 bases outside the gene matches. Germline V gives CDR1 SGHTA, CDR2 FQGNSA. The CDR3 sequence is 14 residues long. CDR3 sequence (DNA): TGTGCCAGCAGCGTGCAGGGGGCCACAGATACGCAGTATTTT. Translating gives CASSVQGATDTQYF.

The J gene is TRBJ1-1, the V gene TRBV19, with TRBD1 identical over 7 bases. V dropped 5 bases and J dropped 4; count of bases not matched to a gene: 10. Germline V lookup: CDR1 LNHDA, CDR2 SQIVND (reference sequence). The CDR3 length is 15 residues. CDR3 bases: TGTGCCAGTAGTCCACCAGGGGGAGAGTTCACTGAAGCTTTCTTT. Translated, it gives CASSPPGGEFTEAFF.

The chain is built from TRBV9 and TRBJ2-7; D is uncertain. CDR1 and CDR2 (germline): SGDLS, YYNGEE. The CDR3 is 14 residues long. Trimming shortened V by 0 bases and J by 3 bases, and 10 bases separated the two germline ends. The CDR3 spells CASSVAAANYEQYF. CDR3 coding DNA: TGTGCCAGCAGCGTAGCGGCAGCTAACTACGAGCAGTACTTC.

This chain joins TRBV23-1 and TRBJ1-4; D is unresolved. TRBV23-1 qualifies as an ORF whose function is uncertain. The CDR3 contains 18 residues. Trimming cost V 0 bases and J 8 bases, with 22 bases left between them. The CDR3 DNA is TGCGCCAGCAGTCAATCGGGGTGGTGGGATTCGAGGTACGAAAAACTGTTTTTT. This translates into CASSQSGWWDSRYEKLFF.

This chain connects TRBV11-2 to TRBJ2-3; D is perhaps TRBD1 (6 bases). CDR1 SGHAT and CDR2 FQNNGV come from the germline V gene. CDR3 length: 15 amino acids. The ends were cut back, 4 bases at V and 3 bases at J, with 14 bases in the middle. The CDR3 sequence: CASSSSRGRTDTQYF. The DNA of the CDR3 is TGTGCCAGCAGCTCCTCCAGGGGTAGGACAGATACGCAGTATTTT. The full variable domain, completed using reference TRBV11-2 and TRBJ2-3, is EAGVAQSPRYKIIEKRQSVAFWCNPISGHATLYWYQQILGQGPKLLIQFQNNGVVDDSQLPKDRFSAERLKGVDSTLKIQPAKLEDSAVYLCASSSSRGRTDTQYFGPGTRLTVL.

The CDR3 coding sequence is TGTGCCAGCAGCTTAGGGACAGGGAGGTTATACGAGCAGTACTTC. It specifies CASSLGTGRLYEQYF. The V gene is TRBV11-2, the J gene TRBJ2-7; 8 nucleotides agree with TRBD1. The CDR3 consists of 15 residues. From germline, CDR1 is SGHAT and CDR2 FQNNGV. Losses at the gene ends were 1 base for V and 4 bases for J; bases not matched to a gene: 6.

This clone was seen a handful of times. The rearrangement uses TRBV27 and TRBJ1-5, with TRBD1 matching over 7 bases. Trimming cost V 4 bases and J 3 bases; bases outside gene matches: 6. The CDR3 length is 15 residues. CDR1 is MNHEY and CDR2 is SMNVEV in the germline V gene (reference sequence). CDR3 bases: TGTGCCAGCAGTTCCGGGACAGACGACAATCAGCCCCAGCATTTT. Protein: CASSSGTDDNQPQHF.

This CDR3 is CASSVLLGGANVLTF. The DNA of the CDR3 is TGTGCCAGCAGCGTGCTCCTGGGAGGGGCCAACGTCCTGACTTTC. The gene calls are TRBV7-2 and TRBJ2-6, with D unclear. V was pared by 5 bases and J by 4 bases, with 12 bases between. This CDR3 is built from 15 residues. Germline V gene lookup returns CDR1 SGHTA and CDR2 FQGNSA.

CDR3 bases: TGTGCCAGCAGCCCGGACAGAATGTATAATTCACCCCTCCACTTT. Amino acid sequence: CASSPDRMYNSPLHF. This chain joins TRBV11-2 and TRBJ1-6; a possible D gene is TRBD1 (6 bases). Trimming took 5 bases from V and 4 from J, leaving 12 bases between them. The germline CDR1 and CDR2 sequences are SGHAT and FQNNGV. The CDR3 loop spans 15 amino acids.

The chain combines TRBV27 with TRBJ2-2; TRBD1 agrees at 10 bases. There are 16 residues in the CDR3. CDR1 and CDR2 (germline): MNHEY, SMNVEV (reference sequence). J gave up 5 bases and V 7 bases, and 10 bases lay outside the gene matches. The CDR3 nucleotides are TGTGCCAGCACTACACGTAGGACAGGGGGGACCGGGGAGCTGTTTTTT. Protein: CASTTRRTGGTGELFF.

The CDR3 spells CSVDLRGVKGAVDSNQPQHF. The CDR3 region has the DNA TGCAGCGTAGATCTCCGGGGGGTGAAGGGGGCAGTTGATAGCAATCAGCCCCAGCATTTT. The chain links TRBV29-1 to TRBJ1-5; 7 nucleotides agree with TRBD1. The germline gives CDR1 SQVTM, CDR2 ANQGSEA. Unmatched junction bases numbered 23, after V lost 6 bases and J lost 0 bases. CDR3 length: 20 amino acids.

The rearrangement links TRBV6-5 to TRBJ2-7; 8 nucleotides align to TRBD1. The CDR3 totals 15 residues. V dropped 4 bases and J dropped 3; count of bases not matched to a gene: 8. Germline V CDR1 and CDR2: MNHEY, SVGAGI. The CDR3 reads CASSSWTGIGYEQYF. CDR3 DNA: TGTGCCAGCAGTTCGTGGACAGGGATAGGCTACGAGCAGTACTTC.

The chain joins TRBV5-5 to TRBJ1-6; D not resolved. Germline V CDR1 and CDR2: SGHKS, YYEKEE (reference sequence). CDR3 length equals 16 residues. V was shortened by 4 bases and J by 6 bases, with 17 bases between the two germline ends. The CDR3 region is CASSPRLSSSNSPLHF. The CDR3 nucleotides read TGTGCCAGCAGCCCCCGTCTGAGTAGCTCTAATTCACCCCTCCACTTT.

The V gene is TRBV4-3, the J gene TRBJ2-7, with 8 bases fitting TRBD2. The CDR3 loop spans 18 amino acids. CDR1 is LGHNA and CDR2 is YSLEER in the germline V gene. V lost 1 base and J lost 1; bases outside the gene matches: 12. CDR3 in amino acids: CASSQGPSGGSISYEQYF. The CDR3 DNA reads TGCGCCAGCAGCCAAGGACCGAGCGGGGGATCTATTTCCTACGAGCAGTACTTC.

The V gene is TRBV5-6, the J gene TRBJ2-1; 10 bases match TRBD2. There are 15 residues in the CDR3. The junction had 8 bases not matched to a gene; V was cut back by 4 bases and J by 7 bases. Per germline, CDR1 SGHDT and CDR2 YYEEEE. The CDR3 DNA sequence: TGTGCCAGCAGCATCAGCGGGGGGGCCTTGAATGAGCAGTTCTTC. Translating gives CASSISGGALNEQFF.

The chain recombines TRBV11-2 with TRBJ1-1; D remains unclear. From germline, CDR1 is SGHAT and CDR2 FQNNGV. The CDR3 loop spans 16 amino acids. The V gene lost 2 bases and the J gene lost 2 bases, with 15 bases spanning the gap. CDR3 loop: CASSLMADKFNTEAFF. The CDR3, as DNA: TGTGCCAGCAGCTTAATGGCAGACAAGTTCAACACTGAAGCTTTCTTT.

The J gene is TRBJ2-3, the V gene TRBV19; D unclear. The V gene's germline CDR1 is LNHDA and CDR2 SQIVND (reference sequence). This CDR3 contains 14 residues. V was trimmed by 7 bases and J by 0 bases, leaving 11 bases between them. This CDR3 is CASKRTPSTDTQYF. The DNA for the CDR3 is TGTGCCAGTAAAAGGACCCCTAGCACAGATACGCAGTATTTT.

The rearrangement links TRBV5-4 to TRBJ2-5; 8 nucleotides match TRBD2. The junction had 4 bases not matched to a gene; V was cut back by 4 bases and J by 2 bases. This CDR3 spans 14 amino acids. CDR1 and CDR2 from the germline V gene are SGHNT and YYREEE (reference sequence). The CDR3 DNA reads TGTGCCAGCAGCCTACTAGCGGAACAAGAGACCCAGTACTTC. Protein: CASSLLAEQETQYF.

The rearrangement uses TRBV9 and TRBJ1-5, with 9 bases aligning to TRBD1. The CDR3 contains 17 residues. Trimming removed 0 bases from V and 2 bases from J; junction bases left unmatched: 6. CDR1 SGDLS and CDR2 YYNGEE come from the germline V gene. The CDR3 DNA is TGTGCCAGCAGCGTAGGAGGGACAGGGATCGGCAATCAGCCCCAGCATTTT. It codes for CASSVGGTGIGNQPQHF. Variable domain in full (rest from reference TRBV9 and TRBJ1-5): DSGVTQTPKHLITATGQRVTLRCSPRSGDLSVYWYQQSLDQGLQFLIQYYNGEERAKGNILERFSAQQFPDLHSELNLSSLELGDSALYFCASSVGGTGIGNQPQHFGDGTRLSIL.

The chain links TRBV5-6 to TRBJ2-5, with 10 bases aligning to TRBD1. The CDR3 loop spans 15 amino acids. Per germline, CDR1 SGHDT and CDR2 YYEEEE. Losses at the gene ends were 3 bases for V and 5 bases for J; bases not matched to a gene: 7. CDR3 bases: TGTGCCAGCAGCTCCAGACAGGGGGCTTGGGAGACCCAGTACTTC. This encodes CASSSRQGAWETQYF.

CDR3 residues: CAISGDRDYEQYF. CDR3 coding DNA: TGTGCCATCAGTGGGGACAGGGACTACGAGCAGTACTTC. V and J are TRBV10-3 and TRBJ2-7; TRBD1 matches at 9 bases. The CDR3 length is 13 residues. Germline V gene data show CDR1 as ENHRY and CDR2 as SYGVKD. V dropped 4 bases and J dropped 3; count of bases not matched to a gene: 1.

The CDR3 DNA is TGTGCCAGCAGCCCCGACGGGAGTGTTCCCCATGGCTACACCTTC. It translates to CASSPDGSVPHGYTF. This rearrangement joins TRBV9 to TRBJ1-2; D call uncertain. The CDR3 is 15 amino acids. From germline, CDR1 is SGDLS and CDR2 YYNGEE. V was pared by 4 bases and J by 6 bases, with 19 bases between.

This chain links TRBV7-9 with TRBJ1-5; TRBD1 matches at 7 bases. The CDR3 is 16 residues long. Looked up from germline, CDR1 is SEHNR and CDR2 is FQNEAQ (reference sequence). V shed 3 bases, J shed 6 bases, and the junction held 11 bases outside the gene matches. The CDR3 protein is CASSFKGGGASQPQHF. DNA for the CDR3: TGTGCCAGCAGCTTTAAGGGAGGGGGCGCGAGTCAGCCCCAGCATTTT.

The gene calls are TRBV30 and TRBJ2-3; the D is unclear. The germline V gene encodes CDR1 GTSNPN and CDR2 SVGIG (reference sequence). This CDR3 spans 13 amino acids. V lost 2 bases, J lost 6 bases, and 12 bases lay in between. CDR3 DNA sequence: TGTGCCTGGAGTTTCCGAGGAGCGGATACGCAGTATTTT. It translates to CAWSFRGADTQYF.

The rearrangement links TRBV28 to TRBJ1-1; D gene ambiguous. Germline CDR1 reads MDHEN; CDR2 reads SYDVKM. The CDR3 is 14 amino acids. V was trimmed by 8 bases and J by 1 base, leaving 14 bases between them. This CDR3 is CASPSASGNTEAFF. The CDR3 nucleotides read TGTGCCAGCCCCTCCGCCTCAGGGAACACTGAAGCTTTCTTT.

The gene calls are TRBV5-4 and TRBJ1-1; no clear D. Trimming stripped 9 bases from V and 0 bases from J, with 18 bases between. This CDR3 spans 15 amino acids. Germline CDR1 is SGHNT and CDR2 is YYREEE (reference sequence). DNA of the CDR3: TGTGCCACCGGGTGGATTGAGCGGATGAACACTGAAGCTTTCTTT. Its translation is CATGWIERMNTEAFF.

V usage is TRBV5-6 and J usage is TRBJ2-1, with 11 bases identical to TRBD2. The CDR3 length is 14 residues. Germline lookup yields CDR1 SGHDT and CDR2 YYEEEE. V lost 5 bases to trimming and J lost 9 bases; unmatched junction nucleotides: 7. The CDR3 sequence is CASRRLAGSGEQFF. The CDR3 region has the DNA TGTGCCAGCAGGAGACTAGCGGGGAGTGGTGAGCAGTTCTTC.